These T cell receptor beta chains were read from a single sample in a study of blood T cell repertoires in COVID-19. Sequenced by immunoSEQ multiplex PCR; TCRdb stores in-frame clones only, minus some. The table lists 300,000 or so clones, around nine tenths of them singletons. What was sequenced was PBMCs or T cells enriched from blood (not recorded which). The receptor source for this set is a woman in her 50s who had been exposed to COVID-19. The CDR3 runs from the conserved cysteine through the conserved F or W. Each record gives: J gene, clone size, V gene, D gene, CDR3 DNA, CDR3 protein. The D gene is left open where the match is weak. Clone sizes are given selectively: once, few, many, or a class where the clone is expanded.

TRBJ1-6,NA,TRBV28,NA,TGTGCCAGCAGTTTCCAACAGCCTAATTCACCCCTCCACTTT,CASSFQQPNSPLHF
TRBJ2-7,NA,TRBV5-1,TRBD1,TGCGCCAGCAGCTTTTCCCGACAGGGTGGGGACCCCTACGAGCAGTACTTC,CASSFSRQGGDPYEQYF
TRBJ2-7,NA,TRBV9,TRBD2,TGTGCCAGCAGCGCCACTAGCGGGAGCTACGAGCAGTACTTC,CASSATSGSYEQYF
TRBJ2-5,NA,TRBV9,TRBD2,TGTGCCAGCAGCGTAGGAAGGTCTAGCGGGGGGTCCAGGGAGACCCAGTACTTC,CASSVGRSSGGSRETQYF
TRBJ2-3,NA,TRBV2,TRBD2,TGTGCCAGCACTAGCGGGAACACAGATACGCAGTATTTT,CASTSGNTDTQYF
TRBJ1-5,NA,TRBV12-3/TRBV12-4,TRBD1,TGTGCCAGCATGGGACAGCCCAATCAGCCCCAGCATTTT,CASMGQPNQPQHF
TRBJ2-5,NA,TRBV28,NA,TGTGCCAGTCCGAACCTCGTCCAGGGTCAAGAGACCCAGTACTTC,CASPNLVQGQETQYF
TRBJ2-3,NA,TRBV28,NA,TGTGCCAGCAGTTTACACGGGGTTGGTTCTTATACGCAGTATTTT,CASSLHGVGSYTQYF
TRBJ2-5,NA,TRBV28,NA,TGTGCCAGCAGTTTTGTTTATGGGGGGTTAGGGGAGACCCAGTACTTC,CASSFVYGGLGETQYF
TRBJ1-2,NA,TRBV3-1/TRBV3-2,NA,TGTGCCAGCAGCCAAGAAGCCAGGGCTGGCTATGGCTACACCTTC,CASSQEARAGYGYTF
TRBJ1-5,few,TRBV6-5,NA,TGTGCCAGCAGTTATTTTGGGGGGCAGCCCCAGCATTTT,CASSYFGGQPQHF
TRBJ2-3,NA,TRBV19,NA,TGTGCCAGTAGTATAGATTTTACGGGAATGGGGAGTAGTACGCAGTATTTT,CASSIDFTGMGSSTQYF
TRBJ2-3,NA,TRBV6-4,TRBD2,TGTGCCAGCAGTGTGGCTGCGGGGGGGCCAGATACGCAGTATTTT,CASSVAAGGPDTQYF
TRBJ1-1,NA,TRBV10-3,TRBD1,TGTGCCATCAGTGCTACAGGGGGAGACACTGAAGCTTTCTTT,CAISATGGDTEAFF
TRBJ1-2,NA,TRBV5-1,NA,TGCGCCAGCAGCTTGGCAGGGCAGGGGATCGCCTACACCTTC,CASSLAGQGIAYTF
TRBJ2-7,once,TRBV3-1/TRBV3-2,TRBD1,TGTGCCAGCAGCCAAGGACAGGGGGCGTCGTACTTC,CASSQGQGASYF
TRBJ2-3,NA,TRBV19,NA,TGTGCCAGTAGTCATATGCCCGCAGGGGGCACAGATACGCAGTATTTT,CASSHMPAGGTDTQYF
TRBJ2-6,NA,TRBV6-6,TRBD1,TGTGCCAGCAGTCGTCTTAGCCCGGGACAGGGATCCTCTGGGGCCAACGTCCTGACTTTC,CASSRLSPGQGSSGANVLTF
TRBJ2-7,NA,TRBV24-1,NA,TGTGCCACCAGTGAGGCAGGGGCGAATAAATACGAGCAGTACTTC,CATSEAGANKYEQYF
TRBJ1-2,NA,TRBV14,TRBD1,TGTGCCAGCAGCCAAAGAACGACAGGGGGTTCTTATGGCTACACCTTC,CASSQRTTGGSYGYTF
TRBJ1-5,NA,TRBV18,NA,TGTGCCAGCTCACCTAATAGAGATCAGCCCCAGCATTTT,CASSPNRDQPQHF
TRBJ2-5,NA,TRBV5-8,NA,TGTGCCAGCAGCTTGGCCCACCTAGGAGGCGGGGTCCAAGAGACCCAGTACTTC,CASSLAHLGGGVQETQYF
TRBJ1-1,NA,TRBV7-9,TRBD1,TGTGCCAGCGCTCGGGACAGGTTGAACACTGAAGCTTTCTTT,CASARDRLNTEAFF
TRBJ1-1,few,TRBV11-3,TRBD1,TGTGCCAGCAGCCGTGGGCAGGGGGCAGACACTGAAGCTTTCTTT,CASSRGQGADTEAFF
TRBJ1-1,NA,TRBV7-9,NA,TGTGCCAGCAGCTTAGAAGCGGGAAACACTGAAGCTTTCTTT,CASSLEAGNTEAFF
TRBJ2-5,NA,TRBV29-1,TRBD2,TGCAGCGGCGGACTAGCGGGGGGCTTGGAGACCCAGTACTTC,CSGGLAGGLETQYF
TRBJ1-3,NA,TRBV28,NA,TGTGCCAGCAGTTTCCGGAGCTCTGGAAACACCATATATTTT,CASSFRSSGNTIYF
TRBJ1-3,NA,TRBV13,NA,TGTGCCAGCAGCAGCCCCCTACAGGACTCTGGAAACACCATATATTTT,CASSSPLQDSGNTIYF